This passage covers 9 T cell receptor beta chains from one sample sequenced in a study of neurological immune-mediated disorders. Each CDR3 protein is one row after TCRdb ran MiXCR on the 5' RACE reads. Among around 47,000 distinct CDR3 sequences listed, approximately 11% were seen once. The sequenced material came from PBMCs. These receptors came from a female donor in good health.

This clonotype occurred once. This chain connects TRBV20-1 to TRBJ2-3; 14 bases fit TRBD2. Germline V gene lookup returns CDR1 DFQATT and CDR2 SNEGSKA (reference sequence). With 6 bases clipped from V and 4 bases from J, the junction kept 9 bases outside the gene matches. The CDR3 consists of 16 residues. The CDR3 coding sequence is TGCAGTGCCCCGAGACTAGCGGGGGGGCCATCAGATACGCAGTATTTT. Encoded protein: CSAPRLAGGPSDTQYF.

This clonotype was found many times. V usage is TRBV7-2 and J usage is TRBJ2-1, with 11 bases identical to TRBD1. J was trimmed by 4 bases and V by 3 bases; bases with no gene match: 5. Germline assignment: CDR1 SGHTA and CDR2 FQGNSA. This CDR3 is 16 amino acids long. CDR3 region: CASSLAGTGGYNEQFF. The CDR3 DNA is TGTGCCAGCAGCTTGGCCGGGACAGGGGGATACAATGAGCAGTTCTTC.

This clonotype was seen repeatedly, ten times or more. The chain carries TRBV29-1 and TRBJ2-3, with 9 bases identical to TRBD2. This CDR3 spans 13 amino acids. V was clipped by 5 bases and J by 4 bases; unmatched bases: 4. Looked up from germline, CDR1 is SQVTM and CDR2 is ANQGSEA. The CDR3 region has the DNA TGCAGCGTTCGGCGGGGGGGGGCAGATACGCAGTATTTT. The encoded protein is CSVRRGGADTQYF.

This clonotype showed up many times. V gene TRBV12-3 or TRBV12-4 combines with J gene TRBJ2-5; 9 nucleotides match TRBD1. The junction had 6 bases not matched to a gene; V was cut back by 5 bases and J by 5 bases. This CDR3 region has 14 residues. Written as DNA, the CDR3 is TGTGCCAGCAGTGCCGGGACAGGGACCGAGACCCAGTACTTC. It encodes CASSAGTGTETQYF.

In its sample, this clonotype was seen many times. The chain joins TRBV24-1 to TRBJ2-5; unclear D gene. Germline CDR1 KGHDR, CDR2 SFDVKD. V lost 2 bases and J 0 bases, leaving 3 bases between the germline ends. This CDR3 is 13 amino acids long. In DNA, the CDR3 is TGTGCCACCAGTGATTCGAACCAAGAGACCCAGTACTTC. Translation: CATSDSNQETQYF.

The V gene is TRBV6-6, the J gene TRBJ2-7; 8 bases align to TRBD1. J was trimmed by 1 base and V by 2 bases; bases with no gene match: 4. CDR1 and CDR2 (germline): MNHNY, SVGAGI (reference sequence). There are 15 residues in the CDR3. The CDR3 bases are TGTGCCAGCAGTTACGGGACAGGCCCTTCCTACGAGCAGTACTTC. Amino acid sequence: CASSYGTGPSYEQYF.

This clonotype was seen ten or more times. The gene calls are TRBV9 and TRBJ2-2; weak D call: TRBD1 (7 bases). The V end lost 3 bases, the J end lost 5 bases, and 17 bases lay between the germline ends. The CDR3 covers 16 residues. Germline CDR1 is SGDLS and CDR2 is YYNGEE. This chain's CDR3 is CASSAPPGGRTGELFF. The CDR3 DNA reads as TGTGCCAGCAGCGCCCCGCCAGGGGGGAGAACCGGGGAGCTGTTTTTT.

This clonotype appeared many times. CDR3 bases: TGTGCCAGCAGCTTGGGGGGGGCCTTGGGGTACAATGAGCAGTTCTTC. Translated: CASSLGGALGYNEQFF. This chain connects TRBV7-9 to TRBJ2-1; D is perhaps TRBD2 (7 bases). V lost 3 bases and J lost 4, with 16 bases in between. CDR1 is SEHNR, CDR2 FQNEAQ, per germline (reference sequence). The CDR3 contains 16 residues.

In this sample, this clonotype is medium-sized. The V gene is TRBV2, the J gene TRBJ2-3; 8 bases line up with TRBD1. CDR3 size: 15 residues. Trimming took 6 bases from V and 4 from J; bases not matched to a gene: 9. Per the germline V gene, CDR1 is SNHLY and CDR2 is FYNNEI. CDR3 sequence reads: CASSQEAGGADTQYF. The CDR3 region has the DNA TGTGCCAGCAGCCAGGAGGCAGGGGGCGCAGATACGCAGTATTTT.